Presented here are 26 T cell receptor beta chains from one specimen sequenced in a study of tissue T cells after allogeneic stem cell transplantation. As to time point: mouse harvest day 7 after allogeneic transplant. The graft held 10^6 splenic CD5+ T cells and 10^7 T-cell-depleted bone marrow cells. This table comes from immunoSEQ multiplex PCR, and its TCRdb copy is limited to in-frame clones, with some not included. Of roughly 7,700 clones in the sample, roughly 46% were seen once. The sequenced sample was skin. These receptors originate from a female BALB/c mouse given C57BL/6 T cells with graft-versus-host disease after an allogeneic hematopoietic cell transplant.

Remarks on this clone: The germline and genes are mouse ones. The observed sequence ends 1 residue before the CDR3 terminus, with the missing tail filled in from the germline J gene. This chain uses TRBV29 with TRBJ2-5, with D tentatively TRBD1 (6 bases). This CDR3 contains 13 residues. Looked up from germline, CDR1 is MSHET and CDR2 is SYDVDS. V was trimmed by 2 bases and J by 3 bases, leaving 6 bases between them. The sequenced CDR3 bases are TGTGCTAGCAGTTTAGACAGGCAAGACACCCAGTAC. Encoded protein: CASSLDRQDTQY. The full CDR3 protein reads CASSLDRQDTQYF.

A note on this clone: The germline and genes are mouse ones. The read finishes 1 residue shy of the CDR3 end, and the germline J gene is used to complete it. The chain couples TRBV21 to TRBJ2-7; 8 nucleotides line up with TRBD2. TRBV21 is labeled an ORF, and its function is uncertain. The V segment lost 3 bases and the J segment 3 bases; nucleotides outside the gene matches: 1. CDR3 length equals 13 residues. The covered CDR3 bases are TGTGCTAGCAGTCACTGGGGGGACTATGAACAGTAC. Translation: CASSHWGDYEQY. The whole CDR3 sequence is CASSHWGDYEQYF.

A note on this clone: Mouse germline and gene names are used. The read is 1 residue too short to cover the CDR3 end, so that end is filled in from the germline J gene. The chain is built from TRBV13-1 and TRBJ2-5; perhaps TRBD1 as D (5 bases). Trimming pared 3 bases from V and 5 bases from J, leaving 7 bases between. From germline, CDR1 is NSHNY and CDR2 SYGAGN. This CDR3 has 12 residues. CDR3 bases read: TGTGCCAGCAGTGTGAGGGGAGACACCCAGTAC. Its translation: CASSVRGDTQY. The CDR3 reads in full as CASSVRGDTQYF.

On this clone itself: Any gene name here is a mouse gene name. Read data end 1 residue before the CDR3 end; the end is taken from the germline J gene. The chain employs TRBV12-2 and TRBJ2-5; possible D gene TRBD2, 7 bases. CDR3 length equals 16 residues. Trimming cost V 0 bases and J 0 bases, with 12 bases left between them. Germline V gene sequence: CDR1 SGHLS, CDR2 HYDKME. Partial CDR3 DNA: TGTGCCAGCTCTCTCTGGGGGGCGGGTAACCAAGACACCCAGTAC. Its protein is CASSLWGAGNQDTQY. The whole CDR3 sequence is CASSLWGAGNQDTQYF.

Notes on this clone: With a much larger clone just one base away, this may be a read error. Gene names and germline refer to mouse. The same CDR3 can be traced to other DNA sequences in this sample. The CDR3 bases that were read are TGTGCCAGCTCTCTTTACTGGGTTAACTATGCTGAGCAGTTC. Its protein is CASSLYWVNYAEQF. The entire CDR3 reads CASSLYWVNYAEQFF. This chain uses TRBV12-1 with TRBJ2-1; D perhaps matches TRBD2 (6 bases). The CDR3 end lies 1 residue beyond the end of the read and is filled in from the germline J gene. CDR3 length: 15 amino acids. V lost 1 base and J lost 0, with 9 bases in between. Germline values: CDR1 SGHSN, CDR2 HYEKVE.

Points on this clone: Each gene name is a mouse one. With the read ending 1 residue before the CDR3 end, the germline J gene is used to fill in that end. This chain uses TRBV13-2 with TRBJ2-5, with TRBD2 matching 13 bases. The CDR3 totals 14 residues. Germline CDR1 reads NNHNN; CDR2 reads SYGAGS (reference sequence). J lost 10 bases, V lost 2 bases, and 4 bases had no gene match. CDR3 DNA (partial): TGTGCCAGCGGTGACGGACTGGGGGGGCGCCCCCAGTAC. Translated: CASGDGLGGRPQY. The whole CDR3 is CASGDGLGGRPQYF.

Points on this clone: Gene names follow the mouse nomenclature. The sequenced part of the CDR3 DNA is TGTGCCTGGAGTCTAAACAACAACGAAAGATTATTT. It specifies CAWSLNNNERLF. The entire CDR3 is CAWSLNNNERLFF. V and J are TRBV31 and TRBJ1-4; D not certain. The read terminates 1 residue ahead of where the CDR3 ends, so the germline J gene completes it. The length of the CDR3 is 13 residues. The V and J ends lost 0 bases and 4 bases respectively, with 6 bases between them. CDR1 is GKSSPN, CDR2 SITVG, per germline. Combining the CDR3 with reference TRBV31 and TRBJ1-4 gives the whole variable domain AQTIHQWPVAEIKAVGSPLSLGCTIKGKSSPNLYWYWQATGGTLQQLFYSITVGQVESVVQLNLSASRPKDDQFILSTEKLLLSHSGFYLCAWSLNNNERLFFGHGTKLSVL.

For this clone: Here the gene names and germline are mouse. The DNA ends 1 residue before the CDR3 does, and the rest of the CDR3 is filled in from the germline J gene. This chain joins TRBV23 and TRBJ1-4; the table calls TRBD1, which could not be checked here. This CDR3 contains 14 residues. Germline V gene sequence: CDR1 KGHTA, CDR2 FQNQQP. The CDR3 loop is CSSSQKGSNERLFF. The CDR3 DNA, read in part, is TGCTCCAGCAGTCAAAAGGGTTCCAACGAAAGATTATTT. Combining the CDR3 with reference TRBV23 and TRBJ1-4 gives the whole variable domain DAAVTQKPRYLIKMKGQEAEMKCIPEKGHTAVFWYQQKQSKELKFLIYFQNQQPLDQIDMVKERFSAVCPSSSLCSLGIRTCEAEDSALYLCSSSQKGSNERLFFGHGTKLSVL.

As for this clone: The germline and genes are mouse ones. The read ends 1 residue before the CDR3 terminus; that terminus is restored from the germline J gene. The rearrangement uses TRBV12-2 and TRBJ1-5; D unclear. The germline gives CDR1 SGHLS, CDR2 HYDKME. The CDR3 length is 14 residues. With 0 bases removed from V and 0 bases from J, the gap between germline ends came to 5 bases. Incomplete CDR3 DNA: TGTGCCAGCTCTCTCACAGATAACAACCAGGCTCCGCTT. Its protein product is CASSLTDNNQAPL. The whole CDR3 sequence is CASSLTDNNQAPLF.

This clone was seen more than once but under ten times. Gene names are the mouse ones. The read is 1 residue too short to cover the CDR3 end, so that end is filled in from the germline J gene. The chain has TRBV14 and TRBJ1-1; a weak D match, TRBD1 (5 bases). CDR1 SGHDT and CDR2 FRDEAV come from the germline V gene. V was trimmed by 3 bases and J by 1 base, leaving 10 bases between them. CDR3 size: 14 residues. Incomplete CDR3 DNA: TGTGCCAGCAGTTCCGGGACTGAAAACACAGAAGTCTTC. It codes for CASSSGTENTEVF. The entire CDR3 protein reads CASSSGTENTEVFF.

Comment on this clone: Here the gene names and germline are mouse. Read sequence stops 1 residue before the CDR3 end, and the germline J gene provides the missing end. This chain links TRBV15 with TRBJ2-1; TRBD2 aligns across 8 bases. This CDR3 region has 13 residues. V shed 4 bases, J shed 6 bases, and the junction held 2 bases outside the gene matches. Germline assignment: CDR1 SGHND and CDR2 FRSKSL. Incomplete CDR3 DNA: TGTGCCAGCAGTTCCGGGACTGGTGCTGAGCAGTTC. Translated, it gives CASSSGTGAEQF. The complete CDR3 sequence is CASSSGTGAEQFF.

There are a few counts of this clone. The listed genes are named as in mouse. The read terminates 1 residue before the CDR3 end, so the remaining end is supplied by the germline J gene. The rearrangement links TRBV26 to TRBJ2-1; no firm D call. V gave up 4 bases and J gave up 1 base, with 5 bases separating them. This CDR3 has 13 residues. CDR1 KGHPV and CDR2 FQNQEV come from the germline V gene (reference sequence). The CDR3 DNA, read in part, is TGTGCCAGCAGTCCTCTGAACTATGCTGAGCAGTTC. Translation: CASSPLNYAEQF. The complete CDR3 sequence is CASSPLNYAEQFF.

For this clone: Gene names and germline match the mouse. The read ends 1 residue before the CDR3 terminus; that terminus is restored from the germline J gene. V gene TRBV12-1 combines with J gene TRBJ2-7; no clear D. This CDR3 comprises 12 residues. Germline CDR1 SGHSN, CDR2 HYEKVE. Trimming left V 0 bases short and J 6 bases short, with 8 bases between. The part of the CDR3 DNA that was read is TGTGCCAGCTCTCTCGTAGGAGGTGAACAGTAC. Translated: CASSLVGGEQY. The entire CDR3 sequence reads CASSLVGGEQYF.

Concerning this clone itself: Gene names refer to mouse genes. The CDR3 DNA, read in part, is TGTGCCAGCAGCCCGCGCAGGCTCTCCTATGAACAGTAC. Residues: CASSPRRLSYEQY. The whole CDR3 reads CASSPRRLSYEQYF. The J gene is TRBJ2-7, the V gene TRBV3, with no clear D. From the germline J gene comes the end of the CDR3, since the read stops 1 residue before it. Germline CDR1 SNHLY, CDR2 FYNGKV (reference sequence). CDR3 size: 14 residues. V lost 5 bases and J lost 0, with 11 bases in between.

As for this clone: The genes and germline here are from mouse. The CDR3 end falls 1 residue outside the read, so it is completed with the germline J gene. The chain recombines TRBV26 with TRBJ1-2; D call uncertain. The CDR3 is made up of 12 amino acids. Germline CDR1 KGHPV, CDR2 FQNQEV (reference sequence). V lost 2 bases, J lost 2 bases, and 3 bases lay in between. The CDR3 loop is CASSLTNSDYTF. The CDR3 bases that were read are TGTGCCAGCAGTCTGACGAACTCCGACTACACC.

Remarks on this clone: The genes and germline here are from mouse. The CDR3 spells CASSPGAAETLYF. The CDR3 DNA, read in part, is TGTGCCAGCAGCCCGGGGGCTGCAGAAACGCTGTAT. The genes are TRBV3 and TRBJ2-3; D assignment may be TRBD1 or TRBD2 (6 bases each). Read data end 1 residue before the CDR3 end; the end is taken from the germline J gene. There are 13 residues in the CDR3. Germline V lookup: CDR1 SNHLY, CDR2 FYNGKV (reference sequence). Trimming shortened V by 5 bases and J by 2 bases, and 8 bases separated the two germline ends.

A remark on this clone: The genes are named according to mouse. The read falls 1 residue short of the CDR3 end, and the missing part is taken from the germline J gene. The chain uses TRBV20 and TRBJ1-3, with a tentative D call TRBD1 (5 bases). The CDR3 consists of 12 residues. The germline gives CDR1 GFQATS, CDR2 STVNSAI. The CDR3 region is CGMGGSGNTLYF. The sequenced CDR3 bases are TGTGGGATGGGGGGTTCTGGAAATACGCTCTAT.

A remark on this clone: Mouse gene names apply. The read ends 1 residue shy of where the CDR3 ends; the end is completed using the germline J gene. The genes are TRBV13-2 and TRBJ2-7; D unclear. This CDR3 is built from 11 residues. Trimming removed 1 base at V and 3 bases at J, with 2 bases between. Germline values: CDR1 NNHNN, CDR2 SYGAGS (reference sequence). The sequenced part of the CDR3 DNA is TGTGCCAGCGGTGATCTCTATGAACAGTAC. This translates into CASGDLYEQY. The CDR3 reads in full as CASGDLYEQYF.

Of note for this clone: These gene names are mouse names. The read terminates 1 residue ahead of where the CDR3 ends, so the germline J gene completes it. The chain joins TRBV26 to TRBJ2-2, with TRBD2 matching 10 bases. Per the germline V gene, CDR1 is KGHPV and CDR2 is FQNQEV (reference sequence). The V and J ends lost 0 bases and 3 bases, in that order; junction bases with no gene match: 7. The CDR3 length is 18 residues. CDR3 DNA, as far as it was read: TGTGCCAGCAGTCTGTCGATCCTGGGGGGGCCGTACACCGGGCAGCTCTAC. Translation gives CASSLSILGGPYTGQLY. The full CDR3 reads CASSLSILGGPYTGQLYF.

This clone occurred a few times. The gene names here belong to mouse. The read falls 1 residue short of the CDR3 end, and the missing part is taken from the germline J gene. The rearrangement links TRBV20 to TRBJ2-3, with D perhaps matching TRBD1 or TRBD2 (5 bases each). Germline CDR1 GFQATS, CDR2 STVNSAI. The CDR3 is made up of 11 amino acids. The CDR3 loop reads CGGVGAETLYF. Partial CDR3 DNA: TGTGGGGGGGTAGGTGCAGAAACGCTGTAT.

As to this clone: Gene labels here are mouse ones. The read gets to within 1 residue of the CDR3 end, and the germline J gene fills in the rest. The V gene is TRBV26, the J gene TRBJ2-4; D is possibly TRBD1 (6 bases). The CDR3 totals 14 residues. Between the trimmed V and J ends, which lost 0 bases and 6 bases, there was a span of 10 bases. Germline CDR1 KGHPV, CDR2 FQNQEV (reference sequence). The sequenced part of the CDR3 DNA is TGTGCCAGCAGTCTGTCCGGGACAAAGAACACCTTGTAC. It codes for CASSLSGTKNTLY. The complete CDR3 reads CASSLSGTKNTLYF.

Comments on this clone: The listed genes are named as in mouse. The CDR3 end falls 1 residue outside the read, so it is completed with the germline J gene. The same CDR3 can be traced to other DNA sequences in this sample. The chain is built from TRBV16 and TRBJ1-2; D is undetermined. Deletions cut 3 bases from V and 1 base from J, with 6 bases between. CDR3 length: 13 residues. The germline gives CDR1 SGHSA, CDR2 FRNQAP. The sequenced part of the CDR3 DNA is TGTGCAAGCAGCTTCGGCAGAAACTCCGACTACACC. This translates into CASSFGRNSDYT. The whole CDR3 sequence reads CASSFGRNSDYTF.

In the case of this clone: Genes and germline come from the mouse. The CDR3 is cut off 1 residue early in the read; its end comes from the germline J gene. The chain couples TRBV3 to TRBJ2-7, with TRBD2 matching 11 bases. CDR3 length: 14 residues. V was pared by 1 base and J by 6 bases, with 2 bases of the junction left unmatched. The germline V gene encodes CDR1 SNHLY and CDR2 FYNGKV (reference sequence). Here the CDR3 reads CASSLVTGGGEQYF. The covered CDR3 bases are TGTGCCAGCAGCTTAGTGACTGGGGGGGGTGAACAGTAC.

This clone was counted between two and nine times. Each gene name is a mouse one. Read sequence stops 1 residue before the CDR3 end, and the germline J gene provides the missing end. The V gene is TRBV3, the J gene TRBJ2-2; D unclear. V was cut by 3 bases and J by 0 bases, with 5 bases left in between. Germline values: CDR1 SNHLY, CDR2 FYNGKV (reference sequence). This CDR3 is 14 amino acids long. The chain's CDR3 is CASSFRANTGQLYF. The sequenced CDR3 bases are TGTGCCAGCAGCTTCAGAGCAAACACCGGGCAGCTCTAC.

This clone is deemed medium-sized (0.01 to 0.1%). Mouse germline and gene names are used. Read coverage stops 1 residue before the CDR3 terminus; the germline J gene supplies the remainder. V and J are TRBV26 and TRBJ1-3; TRBD1 aligns across 8 bases. Losses at the gene ends were 6 bases for V and 1 base for J; bases not matched to a gene: 5. Looked up from germline, CDR1 is KGHPV and CDR2 is FQNQEV (reference sequence). This CDR3 has 15 amino acids. The CDR3 here is CASRATGASGNTLYF. The CDR3 DNA, read in part, is TGTGCCAGCAGGGCGACAGGGGCGTCTGGAAATACGCTCTAT.

Comments on this clone: These gene names are mouse names. The CDR3 end lies 1 residue beyond the end of the read and is filled in from the germline J gene. This chain links TRBV3 with TRBJ2-2, with TRBD2 matching over 10 bases. The CDR3 has 16 amino acids. Germline V lookup: CDR1 SNHLY, CDR2 FYNGKV (reference sequence). V lost 3 bases to trimming and J lost 2 bases; unmatched junction nucleotides: 3. The chain's CDR3 is CASSFWGGANTGQLYF. Partial CDR3 DNA: TGTGCCAGCAGCTTCTGGGGGGGCGCTAACACCGGGCAGCTCTAC.